These 30 T cell receptor beta chains share one sample of origin, sequenced in a study of blood T cell repertoires in COVID-19 (dated by TCRdb to about 2020). The library was produced with the immunoSEQ multiplex PCR assay. TCRdb took over this immuneACCESS table, retaining in-frame rearrangements with V and J assigned. Such tables are incomplete; in checked studies, under half of the missing clones stem from an unresolved V gene, and the remainder is unexplained. The sample table shows 200,000 to 250,000 clones, and under 90% are seen once. The ten largest make up around 6.5% of the sample. Sequencing was performed on peripheral blood. The source of these receptors is a man in his fifties or sixties who had recovered from COVID-19.

With respect to this clone: Other DNA sequences in the sample encode the same CDR3. The chain carries TRBV24-1 and TRBJ1-2; the D gene is possibly TRBD1 (6 bases). The CDR3 consists of 12 residues. V was cut by 2 bases and J by 6 bases, with 6 bases left in between. Germline V gives CDR1 KGHDR, CDR2 SFDVKD. The CDR3 DNA sequence: TGTGCCACCAGTGATTCAGGGGATGGCTACACCTTC. Residues: CATSDSGDGYTF.

This clone came up once. J is TRBJ2-2 and V is TRBV7-9, with 8 bases aligning to TRBD2. The CDR3 runs 15 residues. Germline CDR1 is SEHNR and CDR2 is FQNEAQ (reference sequence). V shed 4 bases and J 6 bases; nucleotides not matched to a gene: 7. CDR3 coding DNA: TGTGCCAGCAGCTGGGGACTAGATGGTCCCGGGGAGCTGTTTTTT. This sequence encodes CASSWGLDGPGELFF.

V and J are TRBV7-9 and TRBJ2-6; 8 positions agree with TRBD1. The V segment lost 9 bases and the J segment 12 bases; nucleotides outside the gene matches: 7. This CDR3 spans 12 amino acids. Germline V gene data show CDR1 as SEHNR and CDR2 as FQNEAQ (reference sequence). The CDR3 coding sequence is TGTGCCAGTCTTCAGGGGGCAGGCGTCCTGACTTTC. Its translation: CASLQGAGVLTF.

V gene TRBV19 combines with J gene TRBJ2-3, with TRBD2 as a possible D gene (5 bases). Trimming pared 5 bases from V and 2 bases from J, leaving 14 bases between. The CDR3 length is 15 residues. Looked up from germline, CDR1 is LNHDA and CDR2 is SQIVND (reference sequence). CDR3 DNA sequence: TGTGCCAGTAGTCCCCTGAGCGGTTACACAGATACGCAGTATTTT. This gives the protein CASSPLSGYTDTQYF. The full variable domain, completed using reference TRBV19 and TRBJ2-3, is DGGITQSPKYLFRKEGQNVTLSCEQNLNHDAMYWYRQDPGQGLRLIYYSQIVNDFQKGDIAEGYSVSREKKESFPLTVTSAQKNPTAFYLCASSPLSGYTDTQYFGPGTRLTVL.

The chain combines TRBV6-2 or TRBV6-3 with TRBJ1-2; D gene unclear. V was clipped by 0 bases and J by 4 bases, with 12 bases between them. Germline assignment: CDR1 MNHEY and CDR2 SVGEGT. The CDR3 length is 15 residues. This chain's CDR3 is CASSYSPGISYGYTF. As DNA, the CDR3 is TGTGCCAGCAGTTACTCCCCGGGGATCTCCTATGGCTACACCTTC.

The chain employs TRBV21-1 and TRBJ2-2; the table's D call of TRBD2 was not tested on the DNA. TRBV21-1 is a documented pseudogene. This CDR3 region has 16 residues. The CDR3 DNA is TGTGCCAGCAGCCAGAGGCTAGCGGGAGGGCGCGAGAAGCTGTTTTTT. Translation: CASSQRLAGGREKLFF.

The chain recombines TRBV3-1 (or the pseudogene TRBV3-2) with TRBJ2-7, with D perhaps matching TRBD1 (6 bases). Germline V gene sequence: CDR1 LGHDT, CDR2 YNNKEL (reference sequence). Trimming removed 4 bases from V and 1 base from J, with 20 bases in between. This CDR3 comprises 17 residues. For the CDR3, the DNA is TGTGCCAGCAGCCTTGGCCGGACCGGGACAAGATCCTACGAGCAGTACTTC. Translated, it gives CASSLGRTGTRSYEQYF.

The V call is TRBV7-2, the J call TRBJ1-5, with TRBD1 as a possible D gene (5 bases). Trimming cost V 5 bases and J 0 bases, with 11 bases left between them. Looked up from germline, CDR1 is SGHTA and CDR2 is FQGNSA. CDR3 size: 15 residues. The CDR3 sequence is CASSPGLYSNQPQHF. The CDR3, as DNA: TGTGCCAGCAGCCCGGGACTGTATAGCAATCAGCCCCAGCATTTT.

V gene TRBV28 combines with J gene TRBJ2-7, with a possible D match to TRBD1 (8 bases). Germline-derived CDR1 and CDR2 are MDHEN and SYDVKM. Trimming removed 6 bases at V and 4 bases at J, with 22 bases between. This CDR3 has 16 residues. The CDR3 DNA follows: TGTGCCAGCAGCGCCCTCACAGGGGGGGTTCGGTACGAGCAGTACTTC. Protein: CASSALTGGVRYEQYF.

The rearrangement links TRBV5-4 to TRBJ2-5; weak D call: TRBD2 (7 bases). In germline, CDR1 is SGHNT, CDR2 YYREEE (reference sequence). This CDR3 comprises 14 residues. Trimming cost V 1 base and J 3 bases, with 10 bases left between them. CDR3 sequence (DNA): TGTGCCAGCAGCTTGTGGGAGGGGGAAGAGACCCAGTACTTC. Its protein is CASSLWEGEETQYF. Full variable domain (rest looked up from reference TRBV5-4 and TRBJ2-5): ETGVTQSPTHLIKTRGQQVTLRCSSQSGHNTVSWYQQALGQGPQFIFQYYREEENGRGNFPPRFSGLQFPNYSSELNVNALELDDSALYLCASSLWEGEETQYFGPGTRLLVL.

The V gene is TRBV29-1, the J gene TRBJ2-5, with 10 bases fitting TRBD1. The length of the CDR3 is 16 residues. Germline values: CDR1 SQVTM, CDR2 ANQGSEA. V was clipped by 6 bases and J by 2 bases; unmatched bases: 12. CDR3 amino acids: CSVDTADRGFQETQYF. CDR3 DNA: TGCAGCGTAGATACCGCGGACAGGGGGTTTCAAGAGACCCAGTACTTC.

For the CDR3, the DNA is TGTGCCAGCAGCTTAGCGACGGCAGGCCAGGGCAATGAGCAGTTCTTC. This codes for CASSLATAGQGNEQFF. The chain recombines TRBV7-6 with TRBJ2-1; TRBD1 is a possible D gene (5 bases). The ends were cut back, 0 bases at V and 6 bases at J, with 15 bases in the middle. Per the germline V gene, CDR1 is SGHVS and CDR2 is FNYEAQ. The CDR3 is 16 residues long.

The rearrangement uses TRBV9 and TRBJ2-5; 10 bases are a match to TRBD2. CDR1 is SGDLS and CDR2 is YYNGEE in the germline V gene. With V trimmed by 0 bases and J by 5 bases, 7 bases remained unmatched. This CDR3 is 16 amino acids long. This chain's CDR3 is CASSVAAGLAAETQYF. CDR3 bases: TGTGCCAGCAGCGTAGCTGCAGGACTAGCGGCGGAGACCCAGTACTTC.

V usage is TRBV14 and J usage is TRBJ2-3, with D perhaps matching TRBD2 (5 bases). The V and J ends lost 4 bases and 3 bases respectively, with 14 bases between them. Looked up from germline, CDR1 is SGHDN and CDR2 is FVKESK. The CDR3 contains 15 residues. The CDR3 protein is CASSPYYGVTDTQYF. CDR3 nucleotide sequence: TGTGCCAGCAGCCCATACTACGGGGTAACAGATACGCAGTATTTT.

The CDR3 loop is CASSAETDYGYTF. CDR3 DNA: TGTGCCAGCAGTGCCGAGACTGACTATGGCTACACCTTC. V usage is TRBV12-3 or TRBV12-4 and J usage is TRBJ1-2; D call uncertain. This CDR3 spans 13 amino acids. V lost 5 bases and J lost 3, with 10 bases in between.

The chain links TRBV10-3 to TRBJ2-1; 8 bases are a match to TRBD2. V lost 2 bases, J lost 8 bases, and 5 bases stayed unmatched. The CDR3 has 14 amino acids. The germline CDR1 and CDR2 sequences are ENHRY and SYGVKD. The CDR3 loop is CAISEGTRVDEQFF. CDR3 in DNA: TGTGCCATCAGTGAGGGGACTAGGGTGGATGAGCAGTTCTTC.

V is TRBV29-1 and J is TRBJ1-2; possibly TRBD1 for D (6 bases). The CDR3 extends over 12 amino acids. CDR1 and CDR2 from the germline V gene are SQVTM and ANQGSEA. Trimming left V 7 bases short and J 8 bases short, with 17 bases between. This CDR3 reads CSGGGSNEGYTF. The CDR3 DNA reads as TGCAGCGGTGGGGGCTCCAACGAGGGCTACACCTTC.

V usage is TRBV20-1 and J usage is TRBJ2-7; maybe TRBD2 (7 bases). Trimming shortened V by 3 bases and J by 2 bases, and 14 bases separated the two germline ends. The CDR3 covers 14 residues. Looked up from germline, CDR1 is DFQATT and CDR2 is SNEGSKA (reference sequence). The CDR3 protein is CSASWGGRTYEQYF. The CDR3 DNA reads as TGCAGTGCTAGTTGGGGGGGCAGGACCTACGAGCAGTACTTC.

This clone was observed once. The CDR3 sequence: CASRHEDRLNQPQHF. The CDR3 DNA follows: TGCGCCAGCAGACACGAAGACAGGTTAAACCAGCCCCAGCATTTT. The chain carries TRBV23-1 and TRBJ1-5, with D tentatively TRBD1 (6 bases). TRBV23-1 is marked as an open reading frame, function uncertain. The CDR3 spans 15 residues. V shed 6 bases and J shed 7 bases, with 19 bases lying between them.

The chain couples TRBV3-1 (or the pseudogene TRBV3-2) to TRBJ2-7; 14 bases match TRBD2. With V trimmed by 4 bases and J by 5 bases, 4 bases remained unmatched. Germline V gives CDR1 LGHDT, CDR2 YNNKEL (reference sequence). The CDR3 has 15 amino acids. The CDR3 region is CASSRTSGRTHEQYF. CDR3 bases: TGTGCCAGCAGCCGGACTAGCGGGAGGACCCACGAGCAGTACTTC.

The chain couples TRBV5-1 to TRBJ2-1; TRBD2 agrees at 7 bases. The CDR3 has 17 residues. Germline V CDR1 and CDR2: SGHRS, YFSETQ. The junction had 8 bases not matched to a gene; V was cut back by 0 bases and J by 2 bases. CDR3 amino acids: CASSLGPTSATYNEQFF. For the CDR3, the DNA is TGCGCCAGCAGCTTGGGTCCTACTAGCGCGACCTACAATGAGCAGTTCTTC.

This chain uses TRBV12-2 with TRBJ1-2; the D call of TRBD1 is as the table states it, not checked on the DNA. TRBV12-2 is recorded as a pseudogene. The CDR3 has 19 residues. The CDR3 sequence is CASRLDLMGTGKFGYGYTF. The CDR3 DNA follows: TGTGCAAGTCGCTTAGATCTGATGGGCACAGGGAAGTTTGGGTATGGCTACACCTTC.

V and J are TRBV18 and TRBJ2-7; D is uncertain. V dropped 1 base and J dropped 3 bases, with 7 bases sitting between them. The CDR3 loop spans 13 amino acids. CDR1 is KGHSH, CDR2 LQKENI, per germline. CDR3 in DNA: TGTGCCAGCTCACCACTGCTAAACTACGAGCAGTACTTC. Protein product: CASSPLLNYEQYF.

The chain employs TRBV15 and TRBJ1-5, with 9 positions matching TRBD1. CDR3 length equals 15 residues. Germline V gene lookup returns CDR1 LNHNV and CDR2 YYDKDF (reference sequence). The V gene end was trimmed by 8 bases and the J gene end by 5 bases; junction bases not matched to a gene: 10. The CDR3 loop is CATGLGQGHYQPQHF. The CDR3 DNA reads TGTGCCACCGGACTAGGACAGGGGCACTATCAGCCCCAGCATTTT.

The chain employs TRBV7-9 and TRBJ2-1; the D gene is possibly TRBD2 (6 bases). The length of the CDR3 is 17 residues. Trimming removed 2 bases at V and 0 bases at J, with 14 bases between. Germline CDR1 and CDR2: SEHNR and FQNEAQ (reference sequence). CDR3 nucleotide sequence: TGTGCCAGCAGCTTAAGCGGAGGGGTTAGCTCCTACAATGAGCAGTTCTTC. Translation gives CASSLSGGVSSYNEQFF.

The count of this clone is one. The V gene is TRBV27, the J gene TRBJ1-1; D gene uncertain. Germline V gene lookup returns CDR1 MNHEY and CDR2 SMNVEV (reference sequence). V was trimmed by 5 bases and J by 1 base, leaving 11 bases between them. The CDR3 is 14 amino acids. The CDR3 reads CASSRTHPNTEAFF. CDR3 in DNA: TGTGCCAGCAGTCGGACTCACCCGAACACTGAAGCTTTCTTT.

V is TRBV2 and J is TRBJ1-6; D gene uncertain. With 6 bases removed from V and 0 bases from J, the gap between germline ends came to 12 bases. Germline V CDR1 and CDR2: SNHLY, FYNNEI. The CDR3 contains 16 residues. The CDR3 sequence: CASRLTGSSYNSPLHF. CDR3 nucleotide sequence: TGTGCCAGCAGACTGACGGGGAGCTCCTATAATTCACCCCTCCACTTT.

The chain joins TRBV11-2 to TRBJ1-4; 7 bases agree with TRBD1. Germline CDR1 SGHAT, CDR2 FQNNGV. Losses at the gene ends were 0 bases for V and 7 bases for J; bases not matched to a gene: 5. The CDR3 totals 15 residues. CDR3 in amino acids: CASSLEGQGGEKLFF. CDR3 DNA sequence: TGTGCCAGCAGCTTAGAGGGGCAGGGGGGTGAAAAACTGTTTTTT.

The chain couples TRBV14 to TRBJ1-1; 9 bases agree with TRBD1. The CDR3 spans 15 residues. The trim removed 3 bases at V and 2 bases at J, leaving 4 bases unmatched. The germline V gene has CDR1 SGHDN and CDR2 FVKESK. CDR3 amino acids: CASSHTGGINTEAFF. In DNA, the CDR3 is TGTGCCAGCAGCCACACAGGGGGCATAAACACTGAAGCTTTCTTT.

The J gene is TRBJ1-5, the V gene TRBV7-8, with 8 bases aligning to TRBD1. The CDR3 runs to 15 residues. Germline values: CDR1 SGHVS, CDR2 FQNEAQ. V trimming: 4 bases; J trimming: 4 bases; junction bases outside the gene matches: 6. CDR3 sequence reads: CASSSSGTGNQPQHF. In DNA, the CDR3 is TGTGCCAGCAGCTCTTCCGGGACAGGAAATCAGCCCCAGCATTTT.